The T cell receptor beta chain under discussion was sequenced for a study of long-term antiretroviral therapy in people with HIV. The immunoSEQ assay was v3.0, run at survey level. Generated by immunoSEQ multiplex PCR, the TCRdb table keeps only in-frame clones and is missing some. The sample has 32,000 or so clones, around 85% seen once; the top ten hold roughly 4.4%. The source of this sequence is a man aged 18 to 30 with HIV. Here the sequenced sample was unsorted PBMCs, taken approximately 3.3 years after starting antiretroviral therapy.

The CDR3 region is CASMLPTGGASTEAFF. DNA for the CDR3: TGTGCCAGCATGTTGCCAACAGGGGGCGCTAGCACTGAAGCTTTCTTT. The chain links TRBV27 to TRBJ1-1; TRBD1 agrees at 9 bases. The trim removed 7 bases at V and 4 bases at J, leaving 13 bases unmatched. The germline V gene has CDR1 MNHEY and CDR2 SMNVEV (reference sequence). The CDR3 runs 16 residues.